The 25 T cell receptor beta chains listed next were all sequenced from one sample in a study of siplizumab effects on memory and regulatory T cells. Profiled with immunoSEQ multiplex PCR; TCRdb holds only in-frame clones, not every one. Seen here are approximately 120,000 clones, about 94% observed once, and the top ten hold around 0.16%. The sequenced sample consisted of non-Treg CD4+ T cells sorted from blood. These receptors originate from a human donor in good health.

This chain connects TRBV6-5 to TRBJ2-7; a weak D match, TRBD2 (5 bases). From germline, CDR1 is MNHEY and CDR2 SVGAGI. V shed 5 bases and J shed 4 bases, with 15 bases lying between them. The CDR3 is made up of 14 amino acids. The CDR3 here is CASSPRNTGYEQYF. CDR3 DNA sequence: TGTGCCAGCAGTCCTAGAAACACGGGGTACGAGCAGTACTTC.

The V call is TRBV9, the J call TRBJ2-1, with TRBD1 matching over 9 bases. The CDR3 contains 16 residues. CDR1 and CDR2 from the germline V gene are SGDLS and YYNGEE. The junction had 13 bases not matched to a gene; V was cut back by 2 bases and J by 10 bases. The CDR3 coding sequence is TGTGCCAGCAGCGTCCGATCCGGGACAGGGTTGATCGAGCAGTTCTTC. Encoded protein: CASSVRSGTGLIEQFF.

This clone was observed a few times. Here the CDR3 DNA reads TGTGCCAGTAAAGGAAATGGCTACACCTTC. Translation: CASKGNGYTF. The V and J genes are TRBV19 and TRBJ1-2; D gene unclear. Trimming removed 7 bases at V and 6 bases at J, with 6 bases between. The CDR3 has 10 residues. Germline loops: CDR1 LNHDA, CDR2 SQIVND (reference sequence).

The CDR3 here is CASTAGVGETQYF. In nucleotides, the CDR3 is TGTGCCAGCACGGCCGGGGTGGGTGAGACCCAGTACTTC. The chain recombines TRBV7-7 with TRBJ2-5; D is perhaps TRBD2 (5 bases). Deletions cut 7 bases from V and 5 bases from J, with 14 bases between. This CDR3 has 13 amino acids. Germline CDR1 is SSHAT and CDR2 is FNYEAQ (reference sequence).

This chain uses TRBV19 with TRBJ2-2, with 12 nucleotides matching TRBD2. Germline CDR1 reads LNHDA; CDR2 reads SQIVND (reference sequence). The V gene end was trimmed by 5 bases and the J gene end by 4 bases; junction bases not matched to a gene: 5. The CDR3 consists of 16 residues. CDR3: CASSVTSGGSTGELFF. CDR3 coding DNA: TGTGCCAGTAGTGTAACTAGCGGGGGGAGCACCGGGGAGCTGTTTTTT.

The chain employs TRBV5-6 and TRBJ2-3; 10 bases align to TRBD2. This CDR3 is 18 amino acids long. With V trimmed by 1 base and J by 0 bases, 8 bases remained unmatched. Germline CDR1 reads SGHDT; CDR2 reads YYEEEE. The CDR3 coding sequence is TGTGCCAGCAGCTTGCAGAGCGGGGGGGCCATAAGCACAGATACGCAGTATTTT. Its translation: CASSLQSGGAISTDTQYF.

This chain connects TRBV2 to TRBJ1-1; perhaps TRBD1 as D (5 bases). Per germline, CDR1 SNHLY and CDR2 FYNNEI. Between the trimmed V and J ends, which lost 7 bases and 0 bases, there was a span of 15 bases. The CDR3 spans 15 residues. CDR3 in amino acids: CASIGSGSMNTEAFF. For the CDR3, the DNA is TGTGCCAGCATAGGTTCAGGGAGCATGAACACTGAAGCTTTCTTT.

The chain carries TRBV9 and TRBJ1-1; tentatively, D is TRBD1 (5 bases). The CDR3 spans 15 residues. Germline-derived CDR1 and CDR2 are SGDLS and YYNGEE. V was cut by 4 bases and J by 0 bases, with 13 bases left in between. The CDR3 loop is CASSFRDGMNTEAFF. The CDR3 DNA reads as TGTGCCAGCAGCTTTAGGGACGGGATGAACACTGAAGCTTTCTTT.

The chain combines TRBV7-2 with TRBJ2-7; D is ambiguous. The V and J ends lost 1 base and 0 bases respectively, with 7 bases between them. CDR3 size: 14 residues. Germline CDR1 is SGHTA and CDR2 is FQGNSA. In DNA form, the CDR3 reads TGTGCCAGCAGCTTAGTTTCGGACTCCTACGAGCAGTACTTC. Protein product: CASSLVSDSYEQYF. Drawing the rest from reference TRBV7-2 and TRBJ2-7, the complete variable domain is GAGVSQSPSNKVTEKGKDVELRCDPISGHTALYWYRQSLGQGLEFLIYFQGNSAPDKSGLPSDRFSAERTGGSVSTLTIQRTQQEDSAVYLCASSLVSDSYEQYFGPGTRLTVT.

V is TRBV6-5 and J is TRBJ2-2; TRBD1 might be the D (5 bases). V lost 5 bases to trimming and J lost 5 bases, with 12 bases between them. This CDR3 is 14 amino acids long. CDR1 MNHEY and CDR2 SVGAGI come from the germline V gene. CDR3 nucleotide sequence: TGTGCCAGCAGTAATACAGGCCCTACCGGGGAGCTGTTTTTT. Amino acids: CASSNTGPTGELFF.

This chain joins TRBV5-1 and TRBJ2-1; 8 bases are shared with TRBD2. The trim removed 0 bases at V and 6 bases at J, leaving 11 bases unmatched. Per the germline V gene, CDR1 is SGHRS and CDR2 is YFSETQ. The CDR3 covers 17 residues. The CDR3, as DNA: TGCGCCAGCAGCTTGGTATGGTTGCGGGGGGCGGGCAATGAGCAGTTCTTC. Protein: CASSLVWLRGAGNEQFF.

This sequence joins TRBV19 and TRBJ1-5; the D is unclear. The CDR3 length is 14 residues. V gave up 3 bases and J gave up 4 bases, with 10 bases separating them. Germline V gene sequence: CDR1 LNHDA, CDR2 SQIVND (reference sequence). The CDR3 spells CASSIRAVNQPQHF. The DNA for the CDR3 is TGTGCCAGTAGTATTCGGGCGGTAAATCAGCCCCAGCATTTT.

The genes are TRBV5-1 and TRBJ1-3; TRBD1 might be the D (6 bases). The CDR3 loop spans 18 amino acids. The germline V and J ends were trimmed by 3 bases and 0 bases, with 19 bases remaining between them. CDR1 and CDR2 from the germline V gene are SGHRS and YFSETQ. CDR3 bases: TGCGCCAGCAGCTCGTCCGGGACACCACTCATCTCTGGAAACACCATATATTTT. Its protein product is CASSSSGTPLISGNTIYF.

The chain carries TRBV12-2 and TRBJ1-1. TRBV12-2 constitutes a pseudogene. The CDR3 extends over 12 amino acids. CDR3 region: CASRLWGTEAFF. DNA of the CDR3: TGTGCAAGTCGCCTCTGGGGTACTGAAGCTTTCTTT.

This clone was seen a few times. This sequence joins TRBV18 and TRBJ1-1; the D is unclear. Germline-derived CDR1 and CDR2 are KGHSH and LQKENI. The CDR3 is 12 amino acids. Trimming removed 6 bases at V and 6 bases at J, with 11 bases between. CDR3 in amino acids: CASSGQMAEAFF. The CDR3 coding sequence is TGTGCCAGCTCGGGTCAGATGGCTGAAGCTTTCTTT.

This clone appeared a few times. The chain employs TRBV30 and TRBJ1-1; unclear D gene. Germline V lookup: CDR1 GTSNPN, CDR2 SVGIG (reference sequence). The CDR3 sequence is 15 residues long. The CDR3 nucleotides read TGTTCCCTCAAGGAGAGCTCCATCATGAACACTGAAGCTTTCTTT. Translated, it gives CSLKESSIMNTEAFF. Drawing the rest from reference TRBV30 and TRBJ1-1, the complete variable domain is SQTIHQWPATLVQPVGSPLSLECTVEGTSNPNLYWYRQAAGRGLQLLFYSVGIGQISSEVPQNLSASRPQDRQFILSSKKLLLSDSGFYLCSLKESSIMNTEAFFGQGTRLTVV.

This chain connects TRBV5-1 to TRBJ1-2; D not certain. The CDR3 covers 15 residues. V lost 1 base and J 0 bases, leaving 10 bases between the germline ends. The germline V gene encodes CDR1 SGHRS and CDR2 YFSETQ. The DNA of the CDR3 is TGCGCCAGCAGCTTGTCGACGGACCCTAACTATGGCTACACCTTC. Its translation is CASSLSTDPNYGYTF.

This chain uses TRBV7-9 with TRBJ1-1; D not resolved. Germline CDR1 SEHNR, CDR2 FQNEAQ (reference sequence). This CDR3 region has 13 residues. V lost 5 bases and J lost 0, with 7 bases in between. CDR3 residues: CASSATVNTEAFF. The CDR3 nucleotides are TGTGCCAGCAGCGCGACGGTGAACACTGAAGCTTTCTTT.

This chain connects TRBV6-5 to TRBJ2-2; 8 bases are shared with TRBD2. Trimming took 7 bases from V and 2 from J; bases not matched to a gene: 6. Looked up from germline, CDR1 is MNHEY and CDR2 is SVGAGI. The CDR3 is 15 amino acids. CDR3: CASMSGGLNTGELFF. The DNA for the CDR3 is TGTGCCAGCATGTCGGGGGGGCTTAACACCGGGGAGCTGTTTTTT.

Remarks on this clone: Mismatch with germline at one junction end may stem from a read error. The V call is TRBV5-5, the J call TRBJ1-1; tentatively, D is TRBD1 (5 bases). Germline V CDR1 and CDR2: SGHKS, YYEKEE (reference sequence). The CDR3 totals 13 residues. The CDR3, as DNA: TGTGCCAGCAGCTTGGTGTTCCCGGGCTTGGGGGTCTTT. Amino acid sequence: CASSLVFPGLGVF.

The chain carries TRBV5-1 and TRBJ2-7; maybe TRBD2 (6 bases). Per germline, CDR1 SGHRS and CDR2 YFSETQ. V shed 4 bases and J shed 0 bases, with 14 bases lying between them. This CDR3 region has 15 residues. The chain's CDR3 is CASSPLGGVSYEQYF. In DNA, the CDR3 is TGCGCCAGCAGCCCCCTCGGGGGAGTCTCCTACGAGCAGTACTTC.

The chain combines TRBV2 with TRBJ1-1; no clear D gene. The CDR3 has 14 residues. V lost 4 bases, J lost 0 bases, and 9 bases lay in between. Germline CDR1 SNHLY, CDR2 FYNNEI. CDR3 coding DNA: TGTGCCAGCAGTGTATATCGGCTGAACACTGAAGCTTTCTTT. Amino acids: CASSVYRLNTEAFF.

The chain combines TRBV6-5 with TRBJ1-4; D gene ambiguous. Germline CDR1 and CDR2: MNHEY and SVGAGI. With 2 bases removed from V and 10 bases from J, the gap between germline ends came to 11 bases. This CDR3 spans 13 amino acids. CDR3 sequence reads: CASSYGEGGKLFF. As DNA, the CDR3 is TGTGCCAGCAGTTACGGGGAAGGCGGAAAACTGTTTTTT.

V usage is TRBV18 and J usage is TRBJ2-7; TRBD1 aligns across 7 bases. The V segment lost 0 bases and the J segment 3 bases; nucleotides outside the gene matches: 2. Germline V gene lookup returns CDR1 KGHSH and CDR2 LQKENI. This CDR3 contains 14 residues. In nucleotides, the CDR3 is TGTGCCAGCTCACCACCGTGGGACAGCTACGAGCAGTACTTC. It translates to CASSPPWDSYEQYF.

This clone was seen only once. V is TRBV5-1 and J is TRBJ2-5; TRBD1 matches 10 bases. This CDR3 has 15 residues. V lost 0 bases to trimming and J lost 5 bases; unmatched junction nucleotides: 4. CDR1 and CDR2 (germline): SGHRS, YFSETQ. CDR3 loop: CASSLGGTGDETQYF. CDR3 nucleotides: TGCGCCAGCAGCTTGGGTGGGACAGGGGACGAGACCCAGTACTTC.